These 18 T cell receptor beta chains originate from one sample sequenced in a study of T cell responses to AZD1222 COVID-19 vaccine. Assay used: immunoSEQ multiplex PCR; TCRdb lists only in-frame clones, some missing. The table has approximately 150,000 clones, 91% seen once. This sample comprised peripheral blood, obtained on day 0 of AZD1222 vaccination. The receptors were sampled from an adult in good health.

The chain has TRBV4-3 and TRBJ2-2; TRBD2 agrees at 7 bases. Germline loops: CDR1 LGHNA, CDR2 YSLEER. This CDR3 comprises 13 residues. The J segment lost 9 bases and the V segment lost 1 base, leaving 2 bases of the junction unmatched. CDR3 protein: CASSQAGGWELFF. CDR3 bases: TGCGCCAGCAGCCAAGCGGGGGGATGGGAGCTGTTTTTT.

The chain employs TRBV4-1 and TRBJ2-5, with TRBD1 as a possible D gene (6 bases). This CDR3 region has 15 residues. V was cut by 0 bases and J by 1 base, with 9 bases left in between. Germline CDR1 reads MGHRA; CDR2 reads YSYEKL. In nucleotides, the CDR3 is TGCGCCAGCAGCCAAGAACGGACAGCCCAAGAGACCCAGTACTTC. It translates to CASSQERTAQETQYF.

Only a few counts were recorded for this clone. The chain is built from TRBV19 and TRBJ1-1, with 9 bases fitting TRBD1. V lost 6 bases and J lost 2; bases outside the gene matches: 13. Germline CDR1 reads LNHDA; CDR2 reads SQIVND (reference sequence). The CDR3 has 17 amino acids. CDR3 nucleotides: TGTGCCAGTAGCTCCCCCTGGGACAGGGAATACAACACTGAAGCTTTCTTT. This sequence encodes CASSSPWDREYNTEAFF.

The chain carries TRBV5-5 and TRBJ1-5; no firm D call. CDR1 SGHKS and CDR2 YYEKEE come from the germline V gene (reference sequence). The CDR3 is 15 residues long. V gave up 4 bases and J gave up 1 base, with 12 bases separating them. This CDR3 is CASSLPPGSNQPQHF. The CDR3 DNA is TGTGCCAGCAGCCTGCCTCCGGGGAGCAATCAGCCCCAGCATTTT.

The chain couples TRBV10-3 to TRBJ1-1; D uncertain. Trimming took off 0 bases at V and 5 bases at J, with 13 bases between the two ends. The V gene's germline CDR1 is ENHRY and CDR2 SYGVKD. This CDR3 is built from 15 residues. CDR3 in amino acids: CAISESNERATEAFF. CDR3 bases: TGTGCCATCAGTGAGTCCAATGAACGGGCAACTGAAGCTTTCTTT.

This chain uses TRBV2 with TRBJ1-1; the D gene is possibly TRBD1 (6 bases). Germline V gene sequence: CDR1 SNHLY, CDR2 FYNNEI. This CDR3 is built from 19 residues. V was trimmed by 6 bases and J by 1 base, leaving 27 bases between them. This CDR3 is CASRGSPGGGAGGNTEAFF. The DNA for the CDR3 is TGTGCCAGCAGGGGGTCGCCCGGCGGGGGCGCAGGAGGGAACACTGAAGCTTTCTTT.

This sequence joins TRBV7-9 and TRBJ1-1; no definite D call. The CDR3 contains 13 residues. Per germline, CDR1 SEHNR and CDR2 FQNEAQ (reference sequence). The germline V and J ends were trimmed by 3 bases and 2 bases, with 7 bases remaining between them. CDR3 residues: CASSFRDNTEAFF. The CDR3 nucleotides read TGTGCCAGCAGCTTCAGAGATAACACTGAAGCTTTCTTT.

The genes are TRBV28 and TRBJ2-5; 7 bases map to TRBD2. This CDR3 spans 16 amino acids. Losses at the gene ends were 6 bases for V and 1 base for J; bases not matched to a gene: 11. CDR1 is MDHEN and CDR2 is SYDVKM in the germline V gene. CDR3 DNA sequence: TGTGCCAGCAGCCCACAAAGAGCTAGCGGCCAAGAGACCCAGTACTTC. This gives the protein CASSPQRASGQETQYF. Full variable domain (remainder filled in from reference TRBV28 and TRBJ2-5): DVKVTQSSRYLVKRTGEKVFLECVQDMDHENMFWYRQDPGLGLRLIYFSYDVKMKEKGDIPEGYSVSREKKERFSLILESASTNQTSMYLCASSPQRASGQETQYFGPGTRLLVL.

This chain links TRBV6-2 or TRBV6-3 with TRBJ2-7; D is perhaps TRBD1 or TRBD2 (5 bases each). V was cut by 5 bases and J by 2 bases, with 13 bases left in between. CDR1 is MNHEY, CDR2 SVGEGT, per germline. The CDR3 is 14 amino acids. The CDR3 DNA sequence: TGTGCCAGCAGTGACGGGACGCCTACCTACGAGCAGTACTTC. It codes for CASSDGTPTYEQYF.

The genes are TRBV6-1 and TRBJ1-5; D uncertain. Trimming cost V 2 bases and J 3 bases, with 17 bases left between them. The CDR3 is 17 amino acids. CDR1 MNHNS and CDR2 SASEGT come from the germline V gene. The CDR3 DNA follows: TGTGCCAGCAGTGAACGGGTCGGCCCCTATGACAATCAGCCCCAGCATTTT. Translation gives CASSERVGPYDNQPQHF.

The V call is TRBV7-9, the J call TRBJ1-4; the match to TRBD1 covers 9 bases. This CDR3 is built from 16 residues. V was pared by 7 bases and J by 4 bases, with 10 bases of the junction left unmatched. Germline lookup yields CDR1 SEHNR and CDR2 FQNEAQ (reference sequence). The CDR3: CASTKKTGGHNEKLFF. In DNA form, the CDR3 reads TGTGCCAGCACCAAGAAAACAGGGGGCCATAATGAAAAACTGTTTTTT.

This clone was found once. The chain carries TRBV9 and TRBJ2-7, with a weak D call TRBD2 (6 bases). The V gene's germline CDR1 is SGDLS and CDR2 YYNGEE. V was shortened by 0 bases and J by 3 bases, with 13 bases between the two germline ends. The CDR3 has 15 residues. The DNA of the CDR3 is TGTGCCAGCAGCGTAGGACCTAGCGTATTCTACGAGCAGTACTTC. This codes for CASSVGPSVFYEQYF.

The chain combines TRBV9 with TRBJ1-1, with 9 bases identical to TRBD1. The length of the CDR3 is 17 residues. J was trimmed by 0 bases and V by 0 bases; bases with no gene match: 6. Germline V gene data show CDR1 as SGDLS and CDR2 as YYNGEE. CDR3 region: CASSVAGTGFMNTEAFF. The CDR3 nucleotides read TGTGCCAGCAGCGTAGCAGGGACAGGGTTTATGAACACTGAAGCTTTCTTT. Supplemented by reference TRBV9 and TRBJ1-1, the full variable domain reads DSGVTQTPKHLITATGQRVTLRCSPRSGDLSVYWYQQSLDQGLQFLIQYYNGEERAKGNILERFSAQQFPDLHSELNLSSLELGDSALYFCASSVAGTGFMNTEAFFGQGTRLTVV.

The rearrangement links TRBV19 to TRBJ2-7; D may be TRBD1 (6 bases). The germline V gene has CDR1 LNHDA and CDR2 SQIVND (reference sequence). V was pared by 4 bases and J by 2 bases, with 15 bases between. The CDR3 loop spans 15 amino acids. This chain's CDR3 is CASSNQGTGTYEQYF. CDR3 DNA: TGTGCCAGTAGTAATCAGGGAACAGGGACCTACGAGCAGTACTTC.

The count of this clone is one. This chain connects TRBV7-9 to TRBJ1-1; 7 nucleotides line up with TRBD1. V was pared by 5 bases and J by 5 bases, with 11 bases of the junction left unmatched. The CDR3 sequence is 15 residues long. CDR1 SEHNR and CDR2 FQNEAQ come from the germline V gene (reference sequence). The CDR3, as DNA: TGTGCCAGCAGCGACTACAGGGGTGTAGAGACTGAAGCTTTCTTT. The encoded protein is CASSDYRGVETEAFF.

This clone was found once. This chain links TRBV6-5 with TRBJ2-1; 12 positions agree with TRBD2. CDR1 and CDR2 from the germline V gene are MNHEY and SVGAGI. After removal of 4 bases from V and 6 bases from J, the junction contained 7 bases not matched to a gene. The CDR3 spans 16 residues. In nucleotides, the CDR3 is TGTGCCAGCAGTTTGAGGACTAGCGGGATTCTCAATGAGCAGTTCTTC. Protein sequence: CASSLRTSGILNEQFF.

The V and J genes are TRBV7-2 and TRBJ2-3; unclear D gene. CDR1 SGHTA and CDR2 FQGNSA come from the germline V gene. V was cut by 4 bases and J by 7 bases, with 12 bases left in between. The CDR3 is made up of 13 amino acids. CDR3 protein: CASSSSSRYTQYF. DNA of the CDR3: TGTGCCAGCAGCTCAAGTAGTAGGTATACGCAGTATTTT.

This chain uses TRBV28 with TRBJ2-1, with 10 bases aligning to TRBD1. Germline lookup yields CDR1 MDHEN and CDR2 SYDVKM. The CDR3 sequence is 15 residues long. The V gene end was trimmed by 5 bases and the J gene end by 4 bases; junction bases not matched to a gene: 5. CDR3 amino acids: CASSLGQGGYNEQFF. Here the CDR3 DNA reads TGTGCCAGCAGTCTCGGACAGGGGGGATACAATGAGCAGTTCTTC.